The 21 T cell receptor beta chains in this list originate from one sample, sequenced in a study of blood T cells in healthy people across ages. A J-beta primer mix and a sample-barcoded 5' primer were used in a second PCR of roughly 6 to 11 cycles. One entry per CDR3 protein, called by TCRdb with MiXCR from the 5' RACE reads. The sample includes around 1,000,000 distinct CDR3 sequences, under 30% of them seen just once. This sample was also put to use in a study of T cells of mothers and their children.

The specimen sequenced was blood. Receptor source: a girl aged 2-10 years in good health.

This clonotype was detected only a few times. V gene TRBV7-6 combines with J gene TRBJ2-7; TRBD1 might be the D (5 bases). Germline V gene lookup returns CDR1 SGHVS and CDR2 FNYEAQ. V gave up 4 bases and J gave up 2 bases, with 15 bases separating them. This CDR3 has 15 residues. The CDR3 DNA reads as TGTGCCAGCAGCTCCCGCCCTGACAGCACCTACGAGCAGTACTTC. Translating gives CASSSRPDSTYEQYF.

Only a few counts were recorded for this clonotype. CDR3 sequence (DNA): TGTGCCAGCAGCCCCCCGGGACTATACACCGGGGAGCTGTTTTTT. The encoded protein is CASSPPGLYTGELFF. The chain uses TRBV28 and TRBJ2-2; 7 bases are shared with TRBD2. The germline gives CDR1 MDHEN, CDR2 SYDVKM. The length of the CDR3 is 15 residues. V trimming: 6 bases; J trimming: 3 bases; junction bases outside the gene matches: 7. The complete variable domain, with remaining parts taken from reference TRBV28 and TRBJ2-2, reads DVKVTQSSRYLVKRTGEKVFLECVQDMDHENMFWYRQDPGLGLRLIYFSYDVKMKEKGDIPEGYSVSREKKERFSLILESASTNQTSMYLCASSPPGLYTGELFFGEGSRLTVL.

Only a few counts were recorded for this clonotype. This chain joins TRBV6-1 and TRBJ2-3, with D uncertain. The ends were cut back, 2 bases at V and 4 bases at J, with 13 bases in the middle. Germline CDR1 is MNHNS and CDR2 is SASEGT. CDR3 length: 15 residues. For the CDR3, the DNA is TGTGCCAGCAGTGAATTTTCTTCCAGCGCAGATACGCAGTATTTT. It yields the protein CASSEFSSSADTQYF.

The chain links TRBV15 to TRBJ2-7; D is ambiguous. CDR1 is LNHNV, CDR2 YYDKDF, per germline (reference sequence). The length of the CDR3 is 16 residues. The V end was cut by 8 bases, the J end by 1 base, with 21 bases between. The CDR3 DNA follows: TGTGCCACCGGTCGTGCATCATATGTGGGATCCTACGAGCAGTACTTC. Residues: CATGRASYVGSYEQYF.

A few counts support this clonotype. V usage is TRBV4-1 and J usage is TRBJ2-7; a possible D gene is TRBD1 (6 bases). V was cut by 0 bases and J by 3 bases, with 12 bases left in between. Germline lookup yields CDR1 MGHRA and CDR2 YSYEKL. The CDR3 is 15 residues long. In DNA form, the CDR3 reads TGCGCCAGCAGCCAAGAGGCACAGGGTTTCTACGAGCAGTACTTC. It is translated as CASSQEAQGFYEQYF.

J is TRBJ2-5 and V is TRBV29-1; a weak D match, TRBD1 (7 bases). Germline V gene sequence: CDR1 SQVTM, CDR2 ANQGSEA. The CDR3 has 12 amino acids. Trimming removed 6 bases at V and 11 bases at J, with 19 bases between. For the CDR3, the DNA is TGCAGCGTCTCGGGACAGAGGGGGGAGCAGTACTTC. Encoded protein: CSVSGQRGEQYF. The whole variable domain, filled in from reference TRBV29-1 and TRBJ2-5, reads SAVISQKPSRDICQRGTSLTIQCQVDSQVTMMFWYRQQPGQSLTLIATANQGSEATYESGFVIDKFPISRPNLTFSTLTVSNMSPEDSSIYLCSVSGQRGEQYFGPGTRLLVL.

This chain joins TRBV4-3 and TRBJ2-5; D remains unclear. The germline V gene has CDR1 LGHNA and CDR2 YSLEER. Trimming stripped 0 bases from V and 3 bases from J, with 11 bases between. This CDR3 spans 15 amino acids. The CDR3 DNA reads TGCGCCAGCAGCCAAGAAAGAGGAGTGGAAGAGACCCAGTACTTC. It codes for CASSQERGVEETQYF.

The chain uses TRBV5-1 and TRBJ1-2; D not certain. Trimming pared 6 bases from V and 8 bases from J, leaving 2 bases between. This CDR3 comprises 8 residues. Germline CDR1 reads SGHRS; CDR2 reads YFSETQ. The CDR3: CASKGYTF. CDR3 sequence (DNA): TGCGCCAGCAAGGGCTACACCTTC.

This chain joins TRBV20-1 and TRBJ2-5; D is undetermined. With the DNA end fitting TRBJ2-7 better, the J assignment may be wrong. Germline CDR1 and CDR2: DFQATT and SNEGSKA (reference sequence). There are 14 residues in the CDR3. The CDR3 sequence: CSARRGTISYEQYF. The CDR3 region has the DNA TGCAGTGCTAGGCGCGGAACCATATCCTACGAGCAGTACTTC.

This clonotype was seen repeatedly, ten times or more. The rearrangement links TRBV6-5 to TRBJ2-7; 13 nucleotides line up with TRBD2. Germline V gene data show CDR1 as MNHEY and CDR2 as SVGAGI. V dropped 6 bases and J dropped 2; count of bases not matched to a gene: 4. The length of the CDR3 is 15 residues. The DNA for the CDR3 is TGTGCCAGCAGCTTACTAGCGGGAGGGACCTACGAGCAGTACTTC. Protein: CASSLLAGGTYEQYF.

The J gene is TRBJ2-4, the V gene TRBV20-1; D gene ambiguous. Trimming took 4 bases from V and 7 from J, leaving 14 bases between them. The CDR3 is 13 amino acids. The germline V gene encodes CDR1 DFQATT and CDR2 SNEGSKA (reference sequence). The CDR3 spells CSATLASTNIQYF. CDR3 coding DNA: TGCAGTGCTACTCTCGCATCCACCAACATTCAGTACTTC.

This clonotype was counted many times. This chain uses TRBV4-3 with TRBJ1-2; D unclear. Trimming stripped 0 bases from V and 6 bases from J, with 8 bases between. The CDR3 has 13 residues. Germline-derived CDR1 and CDR2 are LGHNA and YSLEER. For the CDR3, the DNA is TGCGCCAGCAGCCAAGAGTTAAGGCATGGCTACACCTTC. This encodes CASSQELRHGYTF.

This clonotype was counted a few times. Germline is not matched at one junction end, which may reflect a read error. This sequence joins TRBV11-2 and TRBJ2-1; no definite D call. The tail of the sequence fits TRBJ2-7 better, so the J call may be wrong. CDR3 length equals 12 residues. The germline gives CDR1 SGHAT, CDR2 FQNNGV. The CDR3 DNA sequence: TGTACCAGCAGCTTACGAGATCACGAGCAGTACTTC. Its translation is CTSSLRDHEQYF.

This clonotype appeared a few times. This chain links TRBV9 with TRBJ2-1; the match to TRBD2 covers 7 bases. This CDR3 spans 12 amino acids. J gave up 15 bases and V 3 bases, and 9 bases lay outside the gene matches. Germline CDR1 SGDLS, CDR2 YYNGEE. CDR3 loop: CASSGGGAAGFF. The CDR3 DNA is TGTGCCAGCAGCGGGGGGGGAGCTGCGGGGTTCTTC.

The CDR3 DNA follows: TGCGCCAGCAGGAACGACAGGGCCTCCTACGAGCAGTACTTC. It specifies CASRNDRASYEQYF. The chain couples TRBV5-1 to TRBJ2-7, with TRBD1 identical over 7 bases. The CDR3 length is 14 residues. Unmatched junction bases numbered 5, after V lost 5 bases and J lost 0 bases. CDR1 and CDR2 from the germline V gene are SGHRS and YFSETQ. The full variable domain, in which reference TRBV5-1 and TRBJ2-7 provide the parts outside the CDR3, is KAGVTQTPRYLIKTRGQQVTLSCSPISGHRSVSWYQQTPGQGLQFLFEYFSETQRNKGNFPGRFSGRQFSNSRSEMNVSTLELGDSALYLCASRNDRASYEQYFGPGTRLTVT.

This clonotype has more than one count but fewer than ten. The chain joins TRBV14 to TRBJ2-1, with TRBD1 identical over 8 bases. V dropped 3 bases and J dropped 4; count of bases not matched to a gene: 2. There are 14 residues in the CDR3. CDR1 and CDR2 (germline): SGHDN, FVKESK. The CDR3 protein is CASSQGQEYNEQFF. The CDR3 region has the DNA TGTGCCAGCAGCCAGGGACAGGAGTACAATGAGCAGTTCTTC.

This clonotype turned up a few times. The chain uses TRBV29-1 and TRBJ2-5; TRBD1 matches at 8 bases. The DNA end lines up better with TRBJ2-1; the J call may be wrong. CDR1 is SQVTM, CDR2 ANQGSEA, per germline. This CDR3 contains 14 residues. Here the CDR3 reads CSVFLADRGNEQFF. Here the CDR3 DNA reads TGCAGCGTTTTTCTCGCAGACAGGGGCAATGAGCAGTTCTTC.

This clonotype was seen a handful of times. The CDR3 bases are TGTGCCAGCAGCAACGCTGGGGCCAACGTCCTGACTTTC. Amino acid sequence: CASSNAGANVLTF. V and J are TRBV4-2 and TRBJ2-6, with D uncertain. Germline lookup yields CDR1 LGHNA and CDR2 YNFKEQ. The CDR3 is made up of 13 amino acids. The germline V and J ends were trimmed by 5 bases and 2 bases, with 4 bases remaining between them.

The sample holds a few counts of this clonotype. The chain carries TRBV5-1 and TRBJ2-1, with D maybe TRBD2 (7 bases). The V end was cut by 1 base, the J end by 10 bases, with 12 bases between. CDR3 length: 13 residues. In germline, CDR1 is SGHRS, CDR2 YFSETQ. CDR3 sequence: CASSLQQGGEQFF. The CDR3 region has the DNA TGCGCCAGCAGCTTGCAACAGGGAGGGGAGCAGTTCTTC.

This clonotype was seen more than once but under ten times. The V and J genes are TRBV7-8 and TRBJ2-1, with 10 bases lining up with TRBD1. The germline V gene has CDR1 SGHVS and CDR2 FQNEAQ. The CDR3 spans 14 residues. Trimming removed 3 bases from V and 8 bases from J; junction bases left unmatched: 4. This CDR3 is CASSLGTGEDEQFF. The CDR3 region has the DNA TGTGCCAGCAGCTTGGGGACAGGGGAGGATGAGCAGTTCTTC.

The V and J genes are TRBV4-1 and TRBJ2-1, with D unclear. Trimming removed 1 base from V and 3 bases from J, with 10 bases in between. Germline V gene sequence: CDR1 MGHRA, CDR2 YSYEKL. This CDR3 is 15 amino acids long. The CDR3 reads CASSQGSGDYNEQFF. CDR3 bases: TGCGCCAGCAGCCAAGGGTCGGGCGACTACAATGAGCAGTTCTTC.